Sequencing of this T cell receptor beta chain was carried out in a study of T cells after yellow fever vaccination (dated by TCRdb to between 2018 and 2021). In terms of the full investigation: The SMART-Seq v4 Ultra Low Input RNA kit was used to prepare libraries from fractions with low cell numbers. Two healthy male donors, one aged 18 to 30 and one aged 30 to 39 years, were included in the cohort. Blood samples were taken at several timepoints before and after primary and secondary immunization, and bulk PBMC replicates and cell subsets were isolated. To track T-cell clones before and after primary and booster YFV17D yellow fever vaccination, bulk TCR alpha and beta repertoires were sequenced longitudinally. Summary of the overall study and its limitations: Because abundant contaminating clonotypes from the bulk population could be contained in FACS-sorted repertoires, computational filtering was required. The secondary T-cell response was weaker than the primary response but faster, peaking on day 5 instead of day 15. A small fraction of clonotypes showed up in both the CD4 and CD8 compartments, probably as a result of convergent recombination. Most clones expanded after primary vaccination (approximately 96% of CD4 and approximately 90% of CD8) were re-detected after the booster, suggesting that broad memory maintenance occurred. Because the study included only two donors, the extent to which the findings can be generalized is limited.

Including cysteine and phenylalanine, the CDR3 has 16 amino acids. Of all the DNA, just the CDR3 is kept, 48 bases in frame from base 1. Deletion took 0 bases off V and 8 bases off J, with a span of 19 bases between the germline ends. The germline V gene supplies CDR1 SGHRS and CDR2 YFSETQ. The treatment or condition label for this specimen denotes: live attenuated yellow fever vaccine strain. A standard Ficoll-Paque protocol was used to isolate PBMCs from peripheral blood. Dynabeads CD4 and CD8 positive selection kits were used to isolate the CD4 and CD8 T-cell fractions. TriZol was used to extract RNA from bulk PBMCs, from CD4 and CD8 fractions, and from dextramer-positive and dextramer-negative fractions. This clonotype was observed a few times. Its target antigen remains unknown. Per-base qualities were not stored, and no clone one base away is much larger. Synthesis of TCR cDNA relied on 5'RACE template switching, a step that introduced a universal primer site along with unique molecular identifiers. Priming for cDNA synthesis came from both the TCR alpha and TCR beta constant segments. Two PCR steps were used to amplify libraries, with sample barcodes and sequencing adapters being added in the second step. Sequencing of the libraries was done on either Illumina HiSeq 2500 (2x100 bp) or NovaSeq (2x150 bp). The authors' pipeline ran thus. MIGEC was used to demultiplex reads and collapse the reads into UMI consensus sequences, and MiXCR was used for V(D)J alignment. Using edgeR on replicate PBMC samples, clonotypes were called vaccine-responding if FDR was below 0.01 and the log2 fold change was above 5 up to day 15. CD4 or CD8 identity was assigned to each bulk clonotype according to whether the clonotype was present at higher abundance in the sequenced CD4 repertoire or the sequenced CD8 repertoire. The public sequencing data were trimmed at Q25 with fastp and processed into clonotypes with MiXCR by TCRdb, which kept only in-frame beta chains. Every entry covers one CDR3 protein and lists the most common genes and DNA from its rows. TCRdb, not the authors, supplied the V and J calls. The sample includes roughly 260,000 distinct CDR3 sequences, with 10% to 15% observed a single time. Of the sample, approximately 0.49% falls within the top ten clones.

Here the chain combines TRBV5-1 and TRBJ2-3; the D gene cannot be resolved reliably. The sequence came from a man aged 25-45 years who received the YFV17D yellow fever vaccine. Specimen: CD4+ T cells sorted from PBMCs, collected 45 days after the yellow fever booster vaccination. The CDR3 protein sequence reads: CASSLDLRSLPSTQYF. The DNA reads as follows: TGCGCCAGCAGCTTGGATCTGCGGTCCCTCCCGAGTACGCAGTATTTT.